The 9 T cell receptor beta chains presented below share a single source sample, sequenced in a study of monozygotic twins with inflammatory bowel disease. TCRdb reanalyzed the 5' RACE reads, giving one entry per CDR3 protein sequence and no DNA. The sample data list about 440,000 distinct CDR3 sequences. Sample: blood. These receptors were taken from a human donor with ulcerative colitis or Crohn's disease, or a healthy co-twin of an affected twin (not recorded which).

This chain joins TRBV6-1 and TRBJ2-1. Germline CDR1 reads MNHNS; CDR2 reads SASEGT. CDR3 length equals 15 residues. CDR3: CASSLMGYRYNEQFF.

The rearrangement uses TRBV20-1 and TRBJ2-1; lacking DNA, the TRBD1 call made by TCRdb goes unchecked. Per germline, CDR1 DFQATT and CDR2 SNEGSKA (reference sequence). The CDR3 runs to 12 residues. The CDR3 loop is CSARGPGGEQFF.

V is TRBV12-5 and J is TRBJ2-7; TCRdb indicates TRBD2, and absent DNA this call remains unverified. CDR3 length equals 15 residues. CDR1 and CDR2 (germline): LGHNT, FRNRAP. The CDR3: CASGLVGGGVGEQYF.

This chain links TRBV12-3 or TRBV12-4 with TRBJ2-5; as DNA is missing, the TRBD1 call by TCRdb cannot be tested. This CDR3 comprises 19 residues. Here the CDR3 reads CASSSPALTGTGHQETQYF.

CDR3 loop: CSVREANTEAFF. The chain joins TRBV20-1 to TRBJ1-1. Germline CDR1 DFQATT, CDR2 SNEGSKA (reference sequence). CDR3 size: 12 residues.

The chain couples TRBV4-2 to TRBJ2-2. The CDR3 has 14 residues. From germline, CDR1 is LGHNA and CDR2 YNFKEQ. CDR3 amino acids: CASSQDPNPGELFF.

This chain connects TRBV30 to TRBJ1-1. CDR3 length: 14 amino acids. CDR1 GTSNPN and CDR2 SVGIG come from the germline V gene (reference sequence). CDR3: CAWSVLVGNTEAFF.

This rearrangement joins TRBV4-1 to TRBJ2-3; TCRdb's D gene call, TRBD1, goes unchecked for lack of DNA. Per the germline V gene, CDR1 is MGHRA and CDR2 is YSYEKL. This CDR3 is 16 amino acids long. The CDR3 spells CASSQDPGTDTDTQYF.

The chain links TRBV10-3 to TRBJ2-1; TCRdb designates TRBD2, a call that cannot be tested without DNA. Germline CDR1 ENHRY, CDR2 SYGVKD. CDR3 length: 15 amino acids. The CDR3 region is CAISESAGGRNEQFF.